Listed below are T cell receptor beta chains from one sample, sequenced in a study of cytomegalovirus exposure and HLA in healthy donors. Method: immunoSEQ multiplex PCR; TCRdb's copy keeps in-frame clones and lacks some. The record lists 95,000 to 150,000 clones, of which the ten most abundant hold less than 3%. The sequenced sample was PBMCs. Every receptor here comes from a man in his thirties or forties in good health and CMV-seronegative. Both conserved end residues are part of each CDR3. D genes are given only for firm matches.

j_gene: TRBJ2-3
d_gene: -
len: 14
v_gene: TRBV11-2
CDR3nt: TGTGCCAGCAGCTCAGGGGCTAATACAGATACGCAGTATTTT
CDR3aa: CASSSGANTDTQYF

j_gene: TRBJ1-2
d_gene: TRBD1
len: 14
v_gene: TRBV28
CDR3nt: TGTGCCAGCAGTTTGGCCGACAGGGCCTATGGCTACACCTTC
CDR3aa: CASSLADRAYGYTF

j_gene: TRBJ1-1
d_gene: TRBD1
len: 13
v_gene: TRBV27
CDR3nt: TGTGCCAGCAGCTTATCTCCCAGGGGGATGGCTTTCTTT
CDR3aa: CASSLSPRGMAFF

j_gene: TRBJ2-7
d_gene: -
len: 14
v_gene: TRBV7-2
CDR3nt: TGTGCCAGCAGCCTAGGCGGGGAAACCTACGAGCAGTACTTC
CDR3aa: CASSLGGETYEQYF

j_gene: TRBJ2-3
d_gene: -
len: 12
v_gene: TRBV9
CDR3nt: TGTGCCAGCAGCCCCAACACAGATACGCAGTATTTT
CDR3aa: CASSPNTDTQYF

j_gene: TRBJ2-7
d_gene: -
len: 14
v_gene: TRBV19
CDR3nt: TGTGCCAGTAGTATAGGCGGGACAGCCTACGAGCAGTACTTC
CDR3aa: CASSIGGTAYEQYF

j_gene: TRBJ1-2
d_gene: -
len: 13
v_gene: TRBV28
CDR3nt: TGTGCCAACCAGGGCCCCCCGGGAGCTGGCTACACCTTC
CDR3aa: CANQGPPGAGYTF

j_gene: TRBJ2-2
d_gene: -
len: 14
v_gene: TRBV5-1
CDR3nt: TGCGCCAGCAGCTTCCGGGGGAACACCGGGGAGCTGTTTTTT
CDR3aa: CASSFRGNTGELFF

j_gene: TRBJ1-3
d_gene: -
len: 16
v_gene: TRBV15
CDR3nt: TGTGCCACCAGCAGAGATCATCACAGCCCTGGAAACACCATATATTTT
CDR3aa: CATSRDHHSPGNTIYF

j_gene: TRBJ2-7
d_gene: TRBD1
len: 15
v_gene: TRBV19
CDR3nt: TGTGCCAGTAGTCCCGGACAGGGGGCAGGCTACGAGCAGTACTTC
CDR3aa: CASSPGQGAGYEQYF

j_gene: TRBJ1-5
d_gene: -
len: 15
v_gene: TRBV7-2
CDR3nt: TGTGCCAGCAGCTTAGATGGTCGGGGCAATCAGCCCCAGCATTTT
CDR3aa: CASSLDGRGNQPQHF

j_gene: TRBJ2-5
d_gene: TRBD1
len: 15
v_gene: TRBV30
CDR3nt: TGTGCCTGGAGTGGAGGGACAGGGATACAAGAGACCCAGTACTTC
CDR3aa: CAWSGGTGIQETQYF

j_gene: TRBJ2-7
d_gene: TRBD1
len: 14
v_gene: TRBV28
CDR3nt: TGTGCCAGCCGGACGACAGGGGATTATGGGGAGCAGTACTTC
CDR3aa: CASRTTGDYGEQYF

j_gene: TRBJ2-1
d_gene: -
len: 15
v_gene: TRBV27
CDR3nt: TGTGCCAGCAGTTTGGGTAGGAGCTCCTACAATGAGCAGTTCTTC
CDR3aa: CASSLGRSSYNEQFF

j_gene: TRBJ2-3
d_gene: TRBD2
len: 20
v_gene: TRBV11-3
CDR3nt: TGTGCCAGCAGCTTAGACCCCGAATTAGCGGGAGGGTCCCCGGGAGATACGCAGTATTTT
CDR3aa: CASSLDPELAGGSPGDTQYF

j_gene: TRBJ2-4
d_gene: TRBD2
len: 13
v_gene: TRBV5-1
CDR3nt: TGCGCCAGCAGCCCCTCGGGGGGAGACATTCAGTACTTC
CDR3aa: CASSPSGGDIQYF

j_gene: TRBJ2-2
d_gene: TRBD1
len: 14
v_gene: TRBV29-1
CDR3nt: TGCAGCGGAAGGACAGGGGGGAACACCGGGGAGCTGTTTTTT
CDR3aa: CSGRTGGNTGELFF

j_gene: TRBJ2-1
d_gene: TRBD2
len: 15
v_gene: TRBV30
CDR3nt: TGTGCCTGGAGTGCGACTAGCGGCTATTACAATGAGCAGTTCTTC
CDR3aa: CAWSATSGYYNEQFF

j_gene: TRBJ2-7
d_gene: TRBD2
len: 15
v_gene: TRBV6-5
CDR3nt: TGTGCCAGCAGGCGGGAGAAGGCAGATATATACGAGCAGTACTTC
CDR3aa: CASRREKADIYEQYF

j_gene: TRBJ1-1
d_gene: TRBD1
len: 12
v_gene: TRBV28
CDR3nt: TGTGCCAGCAGCTACGACAGGGGAAAAGCTTTCTTT
CDR3aa: CASSYDRGKAFF

j_gene: TRBJ1-1
d_gene: -
len: 12
v_gene: TRBV30
CDR3nt: TGTGCCTGGAGTGTAGGCAGGGGAGAAGCTTTCTTT
CDR3aa: CAWSVGRGEAFF